This T cell receptor (beta chain) was retrieved from a study of blood T cell repertoires in COVID-19. Study-wide background: COVID-19 samples from acute and convalescent phases originated in the United States, Italy and Spain. Nucleic acid was either cDNA or gDNA, and it came from T cells, B-cell-depleted T cells, or PBMCs.

Per germline, CDR1 SGHRS and CDR2 YFSETQ. The CDR3 is 18 amino acids. Trimming cost V 4 bases and J 7 bases; bases outside gene matches: 17. Authors' methods: Amplification from reference gene primers served as the basis for estimated nucleated cell counts. The protocol was immunoSEQ multiplex PCR, while the TCRdb copy is restricted to in-frame clones and leaves out a portion. V and J calls and clone size follow that table, whereas D and trimming were derived from the DNA. Of nearly 60,000 clones in the sample, around 90% were seen once. The sequenced material came from peripheral blood. The genes are TRBV5-1 and TRBJ2-1, with 10 bases fitting TRBD2. This receptor was taken from a man aged 55 to 69 with active COVID-19. CDR3 sequence: CASSPTASGRRSKNEQFF. The CDR3 DNA reads as TGCGCCAGCAGCCCCACGGCTAGCGGGAGAAGGAGTAAGAATGAGCAGTTCTTC.